One sample yielded the 4 T cell receptor beta chains listed below, sequenced in a study of blood T cell repertoires in COVID-19. Profiled with immunoSEQ multiplex PCR; TCRdb holds only in-frame clones, not every one. The table lists 120,000 to 150,000 clones, 70% to 90% of them singletons, with nearly 3% in the top ten. Input material: peripheral blood. The receptors come from a woman aged 40 to 55 with active or convalescent COVID-19.

The J gene is TRBJ2-7, the V gene TRBV28; tentatively, D is TRBD1 (6 bases). Germline V gives CDR1 MDHEN, CDR2 SYDVKM. Trimming left V 7 bases short and J 7 bases short, with 11 bases between. This CDR3 has 11 residues. Here the CDR3 reads CASTDRREQYF. In nucleotides, the CDR3 is TGTGCCAGCACCGACAGGAGGGAGCAGTACTTC.

V gene TRBV3-1 (or the pseudogene TRBV3-2) combines with J gene TRBJ2-3; a weak D match, TRBD2 (6 bases). CDR1 and CDR2 (germline): LGHDT, YNNKEL (reference sequence). The CDR3 is made up of 15 amino acids. The V end was cut by 1 base, the J end by 5 bases, with 13 bases between. The DNA for the CDR3 is TGTGCCAGCAGCCAAGCGGAGACTAGAGGAGATACGCAGTATTTT. Its translation: CASSQAETRGDTQYF.

A single count supports this clone. V and J are TRBV7-2 and TRBJ2-1; D is unresolved. CDR1 is SGHTA, CDR2 FQGNSA, per germline. There are 13 residues in the CDR3. V was clipped by 5 bases and J by 4 bases, with 9 bases between them. The CDR3 nucleotides read TGTGCCAGCAGCACCCTAGTATACAATGAGCAGTTCTTC. Translating gives CASSTLVYNEQFF.

The rearrangement joins TRBV12-3 or TRBV12-4 to TRBJ1-6; D perhaps matches TRBD1 (5 bases). There are 13 residues in the CDR3. The V and J ends lost 5 bases and 9 bases respectively, with 11 bases between them. CDR3 sequence reads: CASSPQGISPLHF. CDR3 nucleotide sequence: TGTGCCAGCAGTCCCCAGGGAATTTCACCCCTCCACTTT.